This is a list of T cell receptor beta chains from one sample in a study of blood T cell repertoires in COVID-19. Sequenced by immunoSEQ multiplex PCR; TCRdb stores in-frame clones only, minus some. The sample includes more than 200,000 clones, 88% of them seen just once. Sequenced sample: peripheral blood. These receptors were taken from a human donor in a cohort sampled during active COVID-19. Both conserved end residues are part of each CDR3. The D gene is left open where the match is weak. Only part of the rows carry a size: once, few, many, or a class if the clone is expanded.

D gene | clone size | J gene | V gene | CDR3 protein | CDR3 DNA
TRBD1 | NA | TRBJ1-1 | TRBV30 | CAWRGTGAPNTEAFF | TGTGCCTGGAGGGGGACAGGGGCTCCAAACACTGAAGCTTTCTTT
TRBD1 | NA | TRBJ1-5 | TRBV7-9 | CASSPHRQGFVQPQHF | TGTGCCAGCAGCCCTCACCGACAGGGGTTCGTTCAGCCCCAGCATTTT
TRBD1 | once | TRBJ2-7 | TRBV27 | CASSFTGAGNEQYF | TGTGCCAGCAGCTTTACAGGGGCGGGCAACGAGCAGTACTTC
TRBD2 | NA | TRBJ2-5 | TRBV9 | CASSARSGGSQETQYF | TGTGCCAGCAGCGCCAGAAGCGGGGGGTCGCAAGAGACCCAGTACTTC
NA | NA | TRBJ2-7 | TRBV30 | CAWSVPAGQYF | TGTGCCTGGAGTGTACCGGCAGGGCAGTACTTC
NA | NA | TRBJ1-2 | TRBV2 | CASSFAPGYPNYGYTF | TGTGCCAGCAGCTTCGCCCCAGGGTATCCTAACTATGGCTACACCTTC
TRBD1 | NA | TRBJ1-5 | TRBV6-5 | CASRTQGGGNQPQHF | TGTGCCAGCAGGACACAGGGGGGTGGCAATCAGCCCCAGCATTTT
NA | NA | TRBJ2-7 | TRBV18 | CASSPSLGSYEQYF | TGTGCCAGCTCACCGAGTCTAGGGAGCTACGAGCAGTACTTC
NA | few | TRBJ2-7 | TRBV14 | CASSQDYFREQYF | TGTGCCAGCAGCCAAGATTATTTCCGGGAGCAGTACTTC
NA | NA | TRBJ2-1 | TRBV5-1 | CASSLESDLSYNEQFF | TGCGCCAGCAGCTTGGAGTCAGATCTCTCCTACAATGAGCAGTTCTTC
NA | NA | TRBJ1-1 | TRBV2 | CASTRYMNTEAFF | TGTGCCAGCACCAGATATATGAACACTGAAGCTTTCTTT
TRBD1 | NA | TRBJ1-2 | TRBV5-1 | CASSLAPGTGDGYTF | TGCGCCAGCAGCTTGGCCCCCGGGACAGGGGATGGCTACACCTTC
TRBD1 | once | TRBJ1-5 | TRBV18 | CASSRVDRGHQPQHF | TGTGCCAGCTCACGGGTCGACAGGGGTCATCAGCCCCAGCATTTT
NA | NA | TRBJ1-2 | TRBV28 | CATTLGHNYGYTF | TGTGCCACCACCCTGGGACACAACTATGGCTACACCTTC
TRBD1 | NA | TRBJ2-6 | TRBV19 | CASTQGVSGANVLTF | TGTGCCAGTACCCAGGGGGTCTCTGGGGCCAACGTCCTGACTTTC
TRBD2 | NA | TRBJ2-5 | TRBV7-2 | CASSLWTSGGGTQYF | TGTGCCAGCAGCTTATGGACTAGCGGGGGTGGGACCCAGTACTTC
NA | NA | TRBJ2-6 | TRBV5-4 | CAIRGSGANVLTF | TGTGCCATTCGCGGCTCTGGGGCCAACGTCCTGACTTTC
NA | NA | TRBJ1-2 | TRBV20-1 | CSASEMEDYGYTF | TGCAGTGCTAGTGAGATGGAGGACTATGGCTACACCTTC